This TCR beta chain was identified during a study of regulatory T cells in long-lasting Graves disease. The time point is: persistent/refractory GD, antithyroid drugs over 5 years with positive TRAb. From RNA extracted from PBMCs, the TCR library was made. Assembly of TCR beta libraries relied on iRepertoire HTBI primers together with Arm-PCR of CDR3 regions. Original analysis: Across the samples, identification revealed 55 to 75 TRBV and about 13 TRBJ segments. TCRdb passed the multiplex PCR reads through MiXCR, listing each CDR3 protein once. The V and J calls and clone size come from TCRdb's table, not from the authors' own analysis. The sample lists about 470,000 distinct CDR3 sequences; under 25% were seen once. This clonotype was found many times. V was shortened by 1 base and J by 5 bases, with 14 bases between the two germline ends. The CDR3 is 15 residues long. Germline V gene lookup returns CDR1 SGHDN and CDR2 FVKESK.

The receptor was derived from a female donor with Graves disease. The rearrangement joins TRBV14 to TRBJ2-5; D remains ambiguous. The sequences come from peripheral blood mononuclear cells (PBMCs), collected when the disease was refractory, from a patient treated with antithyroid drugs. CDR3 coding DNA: TGTGCCAGCAGCCAAGGTCGGGCAGCTTGGGAGACCCAGTACTTC. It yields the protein CASSQGRAAWETQYF.